What follows is one TCR beta chain and its context. Antigen specificity is unknown. The J segment lost 10 bases and the V segment lost 6 bases, leaving 18 bases of the junction unmatched. Germline V gene data show CDR1 as SGHNT and CDR2 as YYREEE (reference sequence). The CDR3 covers 16 residues. This sample is part of a study of cytomegalovirus exposure and HLA in healthy donors. Turning to the study itself: A preliminary data release comprised 80 million to 95 million unique TCRs obtained from HLA-typed donors. Findings and limits, study-wide: Many donors carried some public TCRs, although rarity characterized most TCR sequences. In most subjects, TCR beta sequences reportedly gave accurate predictions of HLA-A and HLA-B alleles. Upon later analysis, TCR association rates were observed to vary by HLA locus, being highest for DRB1 and lowest for HLA-C.

PCR employed 60 Vbeta and 13 Jbeta primers. Assay used: immunoSEQ multiplex PCR; TCRdb lists only in-frame clones, some missing. This table has around 120,000 clones, around 74% appearing once. V is TRBV5-4 and J is TRBJ2-1; 8 nucleotides align to TRBD2. The TCR originated in a man aged 55 to 70 in good health and CMV-seropositive. The sample consisted of PBMCs. CDR3 residues: CASTMTLGLVDQEQFF. The CDR3 DNA sequence: TGTGCCAGCACCATGACATTGGGACTAGTAGATCAGGAGCAGTTCTTC.